The 32 T cell receptor beta chains in this list originate from one sample, sequenced in a study of regulatory T cells in long-lasting Graves disease (dated by TCRdb to the early 2020s). The receptor library was made with multiplex PCR. TCRdb shows the sequencer as Illumina HiSeq 4000. iRepertoire HTBI primers and Arm-PCR amplification of CDR3 regions were used to construct TCR beta libraries. TCRdb redid the processing of the public reads, applying fastp at Q25 and MiXCR, and retained in-frame beta chains. CDR3 protein sequences are deduplicated, and each keeps its most common genes and DNA. Counted in this sample were about 540,000 distinct CDR3 sequences; 13% of them appeared once. The ten most abundant clones make up 10% of the sample. Read against the paper, the sample's time point label means: newly diagnosed GD, antithyroid drugs for less than 3 months. RNA was extracted from PBMCs in TRIzol for both TCR sequencing and RNA sequencing.

These same records also appear under a second study, on T cells in Graves' hyperthyroidism and ophthalmopathy.

The material was peripheral blood mononuclear cells (PBMCs), obtained at new diagnosis, from a patient treated with antithyroid drugs. All receptors come from a young man with Graves disease. Donor details come from another sample of the same person, matched by shared clones.

This clonotype was seen repeatedly, ten times or more. The chain uses TRBV28 and TRBJ2-2, with 12 bases matching TRBD1. CDR3 length equals 16 residues. The V gene end was trimmed by 2 bases and the J gene end by 7 bases; junction bases not matched to a gene: 5. CDR1 is MDHEN, CDR2 SYDVKM, per germline. The DNA of the CDR3 is TGTGCCAGCAGTTTAACGGGACAGGGGGCCCACGGGGAGCTGTTTTTT. Translating it yields CASSLTGQGAHGELFF.

The V gene is TRBV4-1, the J gene TRBJ2-7; 7 positions match TRBD1. There are 15 residues in the CDR3. Trimming at V came to 4 bases and at J to 4 bases, leaving 10 bases not matched to a gene. The germline V gene has CDR1 MGHRA and CDR2 YSYEKL. The CDR3 DNA reads as TGCGCCAGCAGCCTATTGGACAGGATGATTTACGAGCAGTACTTC. This encodes CASSLLDRMIYEQYF.

On this clonotype itself: No conserved phenylalanine or tryptophan ends this CDR3, so it is likely a read error. This sequence joins TRBV20-1 and TRBJ1-6; a weak D match, TRBD1 (6 bases). Germline loops: CDR1 DFQATT, CDR2 SNEGSKA (reference sequence). This CDR3 has 12 residues. V was shortened by 5 bases and J by 11 bases, with 13 bases between the two germline ends. CDR3 sequence reads: CSAGQGSTPLHL. The CDR3 nucleotides are TGCAGTGCTGGGCAGGGGAGTACACCCCTCCACCTT.

This clonotype has ten or more counts. The CDR3 bases are TGCAGTGCTAGAGATAAACTTAGCTGGTTCTTC. Residues: CSARDKLSWFF. The V gene is TRBV20-1, the J gene TRBJ2-1, with D unclear. Trimming stripped 0 bases from V and 15 bases from J, with 12 bases between. Germline-derived CDR1 and CDR2 are DFQATT and SNEGSKA (reference sequence). CDR3 size: 11 residues.

This clonotype was picked up many times. The chain uses TRBV6-1 and TRBJ1-1, with TRBD1 identical over 7 bases. V dropped 0 bases and J dropped 4; count of bases not matched to a gene: 5. The CDR3 is 15 amino acids. Germline-derived CDR1 and CDR2 are MNHNS and SASEGT. The CDR3: CASSEAGPGGTEAFF. CDR3 DNA: TGTGCCAGCAGTGAAGCGGGACCAGGGGGCACTGAAGCTTTCTTT.

In its sample, this clonotype was seen many times. The V and J genes are TRBV5-1 and TRBJ2-3; TRBD2 is a possible D gene (6 bases). The germline V gene has CDR1 SGHRS and CDR2 YFSETQ. Between the trimmed V and J ends, which lost 0 bases and 2 bases, there was a span of 13 bases. The CDR3 length is 16 residues. The chain's CDR3 is CASSLVGAGPTDTQYF. Here the CDR3 DNA reads TGCGCCAGCAGCTTGGTTGGCGCGGGACCCACAGATACGCAGTATTTT.

The J gene is TRBJ2-5, the V gene TRBV30; TRBD2 matches at 8 bases. V dropped 1 base and J dropped 4; count of bases not matched to a gene: 2. This CDR3 is built from 13 residues. CDR1 is GTSNPN, CDR2 SVGIG, per germline (reference sequence). CDR3 in DNA: TGTGCCTGGAGTGCGAGCGGGAGAGAGACCCAGTACTTC. Translation gives CAWSASGRETQYF. Full variable domain (missing parts from reference TRBV30 and TRBJ2-5): SQTIHQWPATLVQPVGSPLSLECTVEGTSNPNLYWYRQAAGRGLQLLFYSVGIGQISSEVPQNLSASRPQDRQFILSSKKLLLSDSGFYLCAWSASGRETQYFGPGTRLLVL.

This clonotype showed up many times. The rearrangement links TRBV29-1 to TRBJ2-5, with TRBD2 matching 16 bases. Germline V gene data show CDR1 as SQVTM and CDR2 as ANQGSEA. The CDR3 extends over 16 amino acids. Germline trimming cut 6 bases from V and 5 bases from J; bases unmatched to any gene: 9. CDR3 amino acids: CSVDGTSGRAGETQYF. CDR3 DNA sequence: TGCAGCGTAGACGGGACTAGCGGGAGGGCAGGGGAGACCCAGTACTTC.

This clonotype came up once. Germline and junction disagree at one end, which may indicate a read error. The chain couples TRBV7-8 to TRBJ2-7, with D maybe TRBD2 (5 bases). Looked up from germline, CDR1 is SGHVS and CDR2 is FQNEAQ. The CDR3 sequence is 14 residues long. CDR3 in DNA: TGTGTCAGCAGCTTATTGGCACCCTCGGGGGAGCAGTACTTC. Amino acids: CVSSLLAPSGEQYF.

This clonotype has at least ten counts. V gene TRBV5-6 combines with J gene TRBJ1-2; no clear D. Germline CDR1 SGHDT, CDR2 YYEEEE. This CDR3 is built from 12 residues. The V gene lost 3 bases and the J gene lost 6 bases, with 9 bases spanning the gap. The CDR3: CASSSTGNGYTF. CDR3 bases: TGTGCCAGCAGCTCGACGGGCAATGGCTACACCTTC.

There are a few counts of this clonotype. A read error may explain this, as a much larger clone is one base away. V usage is TRBV6-2 or TRBV6-3 and J usage is TRBJ2-3; TRBD1 matches at 7 bases. CDR1 is MNHEY and CDR2 is SVGEGT in the germline V gene. This CDR3 spans 15 amino acids. CDR3: CASSASTGVEDMQYF. In DNA, the CDR3 is TGTGCCAGCAGTGCCTCAACAGGGGTCGAAGATATGCAGTATTTT.

A remark on this clonotype: A clone one base away is much larger, so this may be a read error. The CDR3 bases are TGCGCCAGCAGCTTGGAAGGGACAGGGGATGAAAAACTGTTTTTT. This gives the protein CASSLEGTGDEKLFF. The rearrangement uses TRBV5-1 and TRBJ1-4, with 10 bases identical to TRBD1. Germline V CDR1 and CDR2: SGHRS, YFSETQ. Trimming removed 0 bases from V and 6 bases from J; junction bases left unmatched: 2. CDR3 length: 15 amino acids. The full variable domain, its missing parts supplied by reference TRBV5-1 and TRBJ1-4, is KAGVTQTPRYLIKTRGQQVTLSCSPISGHRSVSWYQQTPGQGLQFLFEYFSETQRNKGNFPGRFSGRQFSNSRSEMNVSTLELGDSALYLCASSLEGTGDEKLFFGSGTQLSVL.

The chain combines TRBV5-6 with TRBJ2-5; D may be TRBD1 (6 bases). V was pared by 0 bases and J by 4 bases, with 10 bases between. The V gene's germline CDR1 is SGHDT and CDR2 YYEEEE. This CDR3 is 14 amino acids long. The CDR3 loop is CASSLGQTGETQYF. DNA of the CDR3: TGTGCCAGCAGCTTGGGGCAGACAGGAGAGACCCAGTACTTC.

This clonotype was seen many times. This chain uses TRBV15 with TRBJ1-4, with no clear D. The germline gives CDR1 LNHNV, CDR2 YYDKDF (reference sequence). This CDR3 has 14 amino acids. V was shortened by 0 bases and J by 5 bases, with 7 bases between the two germline ends. The CDR3 DNA reads TGTGCCACCAGCAGAGATGGGAAGAATGAAAAACTGTTTTTT. Translated: CATSRDGKNEKLFF.

The table lists this clonotype with many counts. The rearrangement joins TRBV11-2 to TRBJ2-2, with D uncertain. The ends were cut back, 4 bases at V and 4 bases at J, with 10 bases in the middle. The CDR3 consists of 14 residues. The germline V gene encodes CDR1 SGHAT and CDR2 FQNNGV. The CDR3 reads CASSSISGTGELFF. The CDR3 DNA follows: TGTGCCAGCAGCTCCATCTCCGGCACCGGGGAGCTGTTTTTT.

At least ten counts were recorded for this clonotype. V usage is TRBV27 and J usage is TRBJ2-1, with D tentatively TRBD1 (6 bases). The V gene's germline CDR1 is MNHEY and CDR2 SMNVEV (reference sequence). CDR3 length: 11 amino acids. With 4 bases removed from V and 11 bases from J, the gap between germline ends came to 9 bases. As DNA, the CDR3 is TGTGCCAGCAGTTCCGGACAGAAGCAGTTCTTC. Translation gives CASSSGQKQFF.

This clonotype showed up many times. J is TRBJ2-5 and V is TRBV6-1; 9 positions agree with TRBD2. There are 13 residues in the CDR3. The germline V gene has CDR1 MNHNS and CDR2 SASEGT. With V trimmed by 7 bases and J by 3 bases, 3 bases remained unmatched. The CDR3 spells CASIIAGEETQYF. The CDR3 coding sequence is TGTGCCAGCATTATAGCGGGAGAAGAGACCCAGTACTTC.

This clonotype occurred many times. Here the CDR3 reads CSASQNQETQYF. DNA of the CDR3: TGCAGTGCTAGCCAGAACCAAGAGACCCAGTACTTC. The chain uses TRBV20-1 and TRBJ2-5; D is uncertain. From germline, CDR1 is DFQATT and CDR2 SNEGSKA (reference sequence). The CDR3 spans 12 residues. V was cut by 3 bases and J by 0 bases, with 5 bases left in between.

This clonotype occurred many times. The chain couples TRBV13 to TRBJ2-7; weak D call: TRBD2 (5 bases). V was cut by 5 bases and J by 6 bases, with 14 bases left in between. The germline V gene has CDR1 PRHDT and CDR2 FYEKMQ (reference sequence). This CDR3 has 13 residues. CDR3 sequence reads: CASSHRRSGEQYF. The CDR3 nucleotides are TGTGCCAGCAGCCACCGTAGGAGCGGCGAGCAGTACTTC.

The table lists this clonotype with many counts. The gene calls are TRBV3-1 and TRBJ2-3; D ambiguous. Trimming took 0 bases from V and 0 from J, leaving 13 bases between them. Germline V gene sequence: CDR1 LGHDT, CDR2 YNNKEL (reference sequence). This CDR3 is built from 17 residues. For the CDR3, the DNA is TGTGCCAGCAGCCAAGAAGACATTTTCCCTAGCACAGATACGCAGTATTTT. Encoded protein: CASSQEDIFPSTDTQYF.

The V and J genes are TRBV4-1 and TRBJ2-5; D could derive from TRBD1 or TRBD2 (5 bases each). Germline V gene lookup returns CDR1 MGHRA and CDR2 YSYEKL. The length of the CDR3 is 16 residues. V was pared by 3 bases and J by 2 bases, with 16 bases between. CDR3 in amino acids: CASSHLGQGRQETQYF. The CDR3 DNA sequence: TGCGCCAGCAGCCACCTGGGTCAGGGACGACAAGAGACCCAGTACTTC.

The CDR3 loop is CASSDDPVDYEQYF. DNA for the CDR3: TGTGCCAGCAGTGACGATCCGGTCGACTACGAGCAGTACTTC. This sequence joins TRBV2 and TRBJ2-7; D unclear. Looked up from germline, CDR1 is SNHLY and CDR2 is FYNNEI. This CDR3 is 14 amino acids long. Trimming pared 3 bases from V and 3 bases from J, leaving 12 bases between.

The chain recombines TRBV5-8 with TRBJ2-7, with D possibly being TRBD1 (6 bases). Trimming left V 4 bases short and J 6 bases short, with 17 bases between. The CDR3 loop spans 14 amino acids. Germline CDR1 SGHTS, CDR2 YDEGEE. Here the CDR3 DNA reads TGTGCCAGCAGCAAGGGACGGCGAGGGGGCGAGCAGTACTTC. Encoded protein: CASSKGRRGGEQYF.

In its sample, this clonotype was seen many times. Here the CDR3 reads CASSEAWGRARGGYTF. The CDR3 DNA follows: TGTGCCAGCAGTGAAGCGTGGGGCAGGGCCAGGGGGGGCTACACCTTC. This sequence joins TRBV2 and TRBJ1-2; 7 bases are shared with TRBD1. CDR1 and CDR2 from the germline V gene are SNHLY and FYNNEI. The V and J ends lost 0 bases and 8 bases, in that order; junction bases with no gene match: 12. CDR3 length: 16 residues.

The gene calls are TRBV4-1 and TRBJ1-5, with D unclear. CDR3 length: 15 amino acids. Per germline, CDR1 MGHRA and CDR2 YSYEKL. V was pared by 3 bases and J by 3 bases, with 12 bases between. The CDR3 sequence is CASSHPGRNNQPQHF. CDR3 nucleotides: TGCGCCAGCAGCCATCCAGGACGGAACAATCAGCCCCAGCATTTT.

This rearrangement joins TRBV7-8 to TRBJ2-7; TRBD2 aligns across 9 bases. Germline assignment: CDR1 SGHVS and CDR2 FQNEAQ. J was trimmed by 2 bases and V by 2 bases; bases with no gene match: 7. CDR3 size: 16 residues. CDR3 amino acids: CASSLFEREAPYEQYF. As DNA, the CDR3 is TGTGCCAGCAGCTTATTTGAGCGGGAGGCCCCCTACGAGCAGTACTTC.

In this sample, this clonotype turned up many times. This chain's CDR3 is CASNHPPRSGSYNEQFF. CDR3 nucleotide sequence: TGCGCCAGCAACCATCCACCTAGGAGCGGCTCCTACAATGAGCAGTTCTTC. The V call is TRBV10-1, the J call TRBJ2-1, with D tentatively TRBD2 (5 bases). Germline V CDR1 and CDR2: WNHNN, SYGVQD (reference sequence). The CDR3 is made up of 17 amino acids. Trimming left V 7 bases short and J 0 bases short, with 19 bases between.

This clonotype was detected a few times. This chain connects TRBV7-2 to TRBJ2-7, with 7 bases fitting TRBD1. This CDR3 is built from 16 residues. J gave up 5 bases and V 4 bases, and 14 bases lay outside the gene matches. The germline CDR1 and CDR2 sequences are SGHTA and FQGNSA. CDR3 amino acids: CASSSNRGGLPNEQYF. The CDR3 nucleotides read TGTGCCAGCAGCTCAAACAGGGGCGGACTTCCCAACGAGCAGTACTTC.

The table lists this clonotype with a few counts. CDR3 residues: CASRIQETLYGYTF. DNA for the CDR3: TGTGCCAGTAGAATACAGGAGACACTCTATGGCTACACCTTC. The rearrangement uses TRBV19 and TRBJ1-2; a weak D match, TRBD1 (5 bases). The CDR3 sequence is 14 residues long. Germline V lookup: CDR1 LNHDA, CDR2 SQIVND (reference sequence). V lost 6 bases and J lost 4, with 15 bases in between. Using reference TRBV19 and TRBJ1-2 for the parts outside the CDR3, the full variable domain is DGGITQSPKYLFRKEGQNVTLSCEQNLNHDAMYWYRQDPGQGLRLIYYSQIVNDFQKGDIAEGYSVSREKKESFPLTVTSAQKNPTAFYLCASRIQETLYGYTFGSGTRLTVV.

Note on this clonotype: This may be a read error: a much more frequent sequence differs by one nucleotide. The rearrangement joins TRBV20-1 to TRBJ1-1; tentatively, D is TRBD1 (5 bases). From germline, CDR1 is DFQATT and CDR2 SNEGSKA (reference sequence). The CDR3 has 11 amino acids. CDR3 loop: CSTPRGVLSGF. As DNA, the CDR3 is TGCAGTACTCCCAGAGGGGTTTTATCCGGCTTT.

The chain carries TRBV20-1 and TRBJ2-7; D unresolved. V was shortened by 7 bases and J by 5 bases, with 15 bases between the two germline ends. The CDR3 has 12 residues. Germline V gene sequence: CDR1 DFQATT, CDR2 SNEGSKA (reference sequence). CDR3 sequence reads: CSVPGWDNEQYF. In nucleotides, the CDR3 is TGCAGTGTCCCCGGCTGGGATAACGAGCAGTACTTC.

In its sample, this clonotype was seen a few times. The J gene is TRBJ2-7, the V gene TRBV6-5; TRBD2 aligns across 10 bases. V shed 4 bases, J shed 4 bases, and the junction held 4 bases outside the gene matches. This CDR3 spans 14 amino acids. Per the germline V gene, CDR1 is MNHEY and CDR2 is SVGAGI. The CDR3 spells CASSWTSGEYEQYF. Written as DNA, the CDR3 is TGTGCCAGCAGTTGGACTAGCGGCGAGTACGAGCAGTACTTC.